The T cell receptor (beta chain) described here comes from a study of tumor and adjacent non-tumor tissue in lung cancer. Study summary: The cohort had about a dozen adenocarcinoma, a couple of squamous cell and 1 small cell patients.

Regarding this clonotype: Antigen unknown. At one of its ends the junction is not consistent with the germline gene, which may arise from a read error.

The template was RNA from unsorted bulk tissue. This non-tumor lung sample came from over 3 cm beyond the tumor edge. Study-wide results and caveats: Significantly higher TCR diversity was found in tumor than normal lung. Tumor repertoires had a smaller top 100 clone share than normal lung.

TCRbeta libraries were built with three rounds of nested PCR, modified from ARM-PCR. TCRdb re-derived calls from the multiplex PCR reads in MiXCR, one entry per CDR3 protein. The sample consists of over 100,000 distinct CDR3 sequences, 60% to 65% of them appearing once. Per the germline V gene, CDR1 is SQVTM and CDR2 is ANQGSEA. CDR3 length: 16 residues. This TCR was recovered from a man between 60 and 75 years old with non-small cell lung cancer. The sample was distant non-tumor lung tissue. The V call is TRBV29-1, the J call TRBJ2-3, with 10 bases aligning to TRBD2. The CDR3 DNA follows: TGCAGCGTTGATTCCCCTAGCGGGAGTTTAGCAGATACGCAGTTTTTT. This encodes CSVDSPSGSLADTQFF.